This TCR beta chain is drawn from a study of stem cell transplantation in POMP-related autoinflammatory disease. The ends were cut back, 2 bases at V and 5 bases at J, with 11 bases in the middle. The germline V gene encodes CDR1 MNHEY and CDR2 SVGEGT. The CDR3 length is 14 residues. Clones were read by immunoSEQ multiplex PCR, and TCRdb kept only the in-frame ones, dropping some. The sample includes tens of thousands of clones, roughly 88% of them seen just once. Prominent immunodeficiency with autoinflammation defined PRAID. Source: CD4+ T cells from PBMCs, taken after stem cell transplantation. The clonotype was recovered from a human patient with POMP-related autoinflammation and immune dysregulation (PRAID). Some T cells could come from the graft donor. The rearrangement uses TRBV6-2 or TRBV6-3 and TRBJ2-3; tentatively, D is TRBD2 (6 bases). CDR3 DNA: TGTGCCAGCAGTTACACGGTGGGGGGAGATACGCAGTATTTT. The encoded protein is CASSYTVGGDTQYF.